This TCR beta chain was profiled in a study of identical twins. In its sample, this clonotype was seen many times. TCRdb called the 5' RACE reads again in MiXCR, with one record for every CDR3 protein. The profile shows some 560,000 distinct CDR3 sequences, 7.5% to 10% of them singletons. There are 14 residues in the CDR3. Germline values: CDR1 DFQATT, CDR2 SNEGSKA (reference sequence). Trimming took 4 bases from V and 3 from J; bases not matched to a gene: 4. These data were also reused for a study on yellow fever vaccine responses in identical twins.

This chain links TRBV20-1 with TRBJ2-7; 12 nucleotides agree with TRBD2. Sequencing input: PBMCs. The sequence was collected from a woman aged 18 to 35 in good health. CDR3 coding DNA: TGCAGTGCTACGGGACTAGCGGGCCTCTACGAGCAGTACTTC. It translates to CSATGLAGLYEQYF.